This TCR beta chain was found in a study of shared clonotypes between healthy human individuals. The study, taken as a whole, reports: Sharing across a few donors was seen in 4.5% to 5.5% of naive CD4 clonotypes. Sample collection involved blood only; tissue repertoires are likely different. Larger estimated richness was generally recorded for naive subsets relative to memory subsets.

In the original workflow: Sequence data from immunoSEQ were junction-only and lacked quality scores; consequently, filtering differed. Here immunoSEQ multiplex PCR was the method, and the copy in TCRdb shows in-frame clones only, minus some. The V and J calls and clone size come from that table; D and trimming were worked out from the DNA. Altogether about 1.1 million clones are present, 70% to 80% being singletons, with the ten largest covering 0.5% to 0.6%. The V gene's germline CDR1 is SGHTA and CDR2 FQGTGA. The CDR3 is 13 amino acids. The V end lost 5 bases, the J end lost 7 bases, and 11 bases lay between the germline ends. For this clone: What it binds is not known.

The chain joins TRBV7-3 to TRBJ2-2, with D perhaps TRBD1 (6 bases). The sample consisted of memory CD4+ T cells from PBMCs. Subset specified: CD45RA-negative fraction. The source is a man between 18 and 35 years old in good health. Some clones in this sample may be carry-over from other donors' samples. This CDR3 is CASSPQGSGELFF. CDR3 bases: TGTGCCAGCAGCCCACAGGGAAGCGGGGAGCTGTTTTTT. The full variable domain, with the rest looked up from reference TRBV7-3 and TRBJ2-2, is GAGVSQTPSNKVTEKGKYVELRCDPISGHTALYWYRQSLGQGPEFLIYFQGTGAADDSGLPNDRFFAVRPEGSVSTLKIQRTERGDSAVYLCASSPQGSGELFFGEGSRLTVL.